Only one count was recorded for the clone carrying this TCR beta chain. From roughly 400 ng of RNA, a library with molecular barcoded alpha/delta and beta/gamma adaptors was made. Each CDR3 protein gets one entry after TCRdb re-called the reads with MiXCR. The profile shows some 80,000 distinct CDR3 sequences, roughly an eighth of them singletons. These data come from a study of read filtering for tumor transcriptome and immune sequencing. The V gene's germline CDR1 is SQVTM and CDR2 ANQGSEA. V was clipped by 4 bases and J by 5 bases, with 12 bases between them. CDR3 length equals 13 residues. The rearrangement uses TRBV29-1 and TRBJ2-1; D remains ambiguous. The receptor was derived from a donor over 35 with multiple myeloma. The sample comprised a population of CD138-negative cells sorted from bone marrow. The CDR3, as DNA: TGCAGCGTTGTGGTGGTGGCCGACAATGAGCAGTTCTTC. This gives the protein CSVVVVADNEQFF.